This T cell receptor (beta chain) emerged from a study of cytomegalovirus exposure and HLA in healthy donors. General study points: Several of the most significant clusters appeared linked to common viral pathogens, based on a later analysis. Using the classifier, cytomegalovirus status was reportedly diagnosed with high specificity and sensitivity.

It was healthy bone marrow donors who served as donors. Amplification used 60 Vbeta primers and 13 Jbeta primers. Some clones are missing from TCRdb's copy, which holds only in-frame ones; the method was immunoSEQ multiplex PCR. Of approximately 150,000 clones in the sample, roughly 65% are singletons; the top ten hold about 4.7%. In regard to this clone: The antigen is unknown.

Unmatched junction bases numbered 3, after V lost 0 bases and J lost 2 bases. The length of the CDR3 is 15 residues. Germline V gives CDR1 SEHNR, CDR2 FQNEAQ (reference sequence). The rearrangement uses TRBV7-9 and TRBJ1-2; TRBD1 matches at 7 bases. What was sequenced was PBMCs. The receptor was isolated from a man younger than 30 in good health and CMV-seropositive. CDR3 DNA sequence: TGTGCCAGCAGCTTAGCGGGACAGCAGAACTATGGCTACACCTTC. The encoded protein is CASSLAGQQNYGYTF.